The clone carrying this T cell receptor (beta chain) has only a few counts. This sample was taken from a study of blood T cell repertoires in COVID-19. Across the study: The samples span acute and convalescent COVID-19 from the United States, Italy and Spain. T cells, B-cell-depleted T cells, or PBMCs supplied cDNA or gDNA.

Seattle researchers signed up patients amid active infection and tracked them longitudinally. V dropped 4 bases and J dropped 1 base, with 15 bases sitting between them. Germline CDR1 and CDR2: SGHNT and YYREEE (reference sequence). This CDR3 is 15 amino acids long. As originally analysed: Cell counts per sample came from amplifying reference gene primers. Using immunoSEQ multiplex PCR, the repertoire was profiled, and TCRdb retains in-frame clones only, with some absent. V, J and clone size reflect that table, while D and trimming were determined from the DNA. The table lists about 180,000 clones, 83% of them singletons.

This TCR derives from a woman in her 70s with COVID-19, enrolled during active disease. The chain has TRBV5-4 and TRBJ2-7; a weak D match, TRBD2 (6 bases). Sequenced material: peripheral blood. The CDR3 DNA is TGTGCCAGCAGCAGGGACTCCCGTGGGTCCTACGAGCAGTACTTC. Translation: CASSRDSRGSYEQYF. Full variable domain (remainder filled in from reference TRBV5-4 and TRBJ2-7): ETGVTQSPTHLIKTRGQQVTLRCSSQSGHNTVSWYQQALGQGPQFIFQYYREEENGRGNFPPRFSGLQFPNYSSELNVNALELDDSALYLCASSRDSRGSYEQYFGPGTRLTVT.